Shown below are 24 T cell receptor beta chains from a single sample sequenced in a study of shared clonotypes between healthy human individuals. Libraries were prepared by immunoSEQ multiplex PCR; TCRdb keeps only in-frame clonotypes and omits some of them. Found here are 2.3 million or so clones, 90% to 95% of them singletons; the top ten hold about 0.41%. The sequenced sample consisted of naive CD4+ T cells from PBMCs. The subset denotes: CD45RA+ positively selected. The receptors here all came from a man between 18 and 35 years old in good health. Some clones in this sample may be carry-over from other donors' samples.

The rearrangement links TRBV7-9 to TRBJ2-2; 9 bases are shared with TRBD1. Germline CDR1 and CDR2: SEHNR and FQNEAQ (reference sequence). V lost 3 bases, J lost 5 bases, and 1 base stayed unmatched. CDR3 length: 14 amino acids. CDR3 sequence reads: CASSLTGGTGELFF. The CDR3 DNA reads as TGTGCCAGCAGCTTGACAGGGGGGACCGGGGAGCTGTTTTTT.

This chain connects TRBV6-1 to TRBJ2-5; 10 positions match TRBD1. This CDR3 contains 15 residues. Germline V lookup: CDR1 MNHNS, CDR2 SASEGT. J was trimmed by 5 bases and V by 6 bases; bases with no gene match: 9. CDR3 nucleotide sequence: TGTGCCAGCAGACCCGACAGGGGGCGCGGGGAGACCCAGTACTTC. Its protein is CASRPDRGRGETQYF.

A note on this clone: Other DNA sequences from this sample encode an identical CDR3 as well. DNA for the CDR3: TGTGCCAGCAGCGGGGGCGGAACAGATACGCAGTATTTT. Residues: CASSGGGTDTQYF. The V and J genes are TRBV7-3 and TRBJ2-3; maybe TRBD1 (6 bases). Germline V CDR1 and CDR2: SGHTA, FQGTGA. The CDR3 is 13 amino acids. The V and J ends lost 5 bases and 3 bases respectively, with 9 bases between them. Filled out from reference TRBV7-3 and TRBJ2-3, the complete variable domain reads GAGVSQTPSNKVTEKGKYVELRCDPISGHTALYWYRQSLGQGPEFLIYFQGTGAADDSGLPNDRFFAVRPEGSVSTLKIQRTERGDSAVYLCASSGGGTDTQYFGPGTRLTVL.

V usage is TRBV5-1 and J usage is TRBJ2-1; D is possibly TRBD2 (5 bases). The V and J ends lost 7 bases and 9 bases respectively, with 23 bases between them. Germline V gene data show CDR1 as SGHRS and CDR2 as YFSETQ. This CDR3 spans 15 amino acids. The CDR3 is CASYESSAGAGEQFF. The CDR3 nucleotides read TGCGCCAGCTATGAGAGTAGTGCGGGTGCGGGTGAGCAGTTCTTC.

The CDR3 protein is CASSVGTSVTYEQYF. CDR3 DNA: TGTGCCAGCAGCGTAGGGACTAGCGTTACCTACGAGCAGTACTTC. The V call is TRBV9, the J call TRBJ2-7; 9 positions match TRBD2. Germline CDR1 SGDLS, CDR2 YYNGEE. The CDR3 runs 15 residues. V was pared by 0 bases and J by 2 bases, with 3 bases of the junction left unmatched.

Points on this clone: Different DNA sequences within this sample yield the same CDR3. The chain couples TRBV9 to TRBJ1-1; D gene ambiguous. The CDR3 sequence is 14 residues long. V shed 2 bases and J shed 1 base, with 9 bases lying between them. CDR1 SGDLS and CDR2 YYNGEE come from the germline V gene. CDR3 sequence reads: CASSVGGQNTEAFF. For the CDR3, the DNA is TGTGCCAGCAGCGTGGGAGGGCAGAACACTGAAGCTTTCTTT. The full variable domain, in which reference TRBV9 and TRBJ1-1 provide the parts outside the CDR3, is DSGVTQTPKHLITATGQRVTLRCSPRSGDLSVYWYQQSLDQGLQFLIQYYNGEERAKGNILERFSAQQFPDLHSELNLSSLELGDSALYFCASSVGGQNTEAFFGQGTRLTVV.

This sequence joins TRBV30 and TRBJ1-1, with a possible D match to TRBD1 (6 bases). This CDR3 comprises 15 residues. Trimming removed 5 bases from V and 1 base from J, with 17 bases in between. Germline V CDR1 and CDR2: GTSNPN, SVGIG (reference sequence). For the CDR3, the DNA is TGTGCCTGGGGGTGGGGCGGGACACCGAACACTGAAGCTTTCTTT. Amino acids: CAWGWGGTPNTEAFF.

CDR3 region: CASGLGAYEQYF. The CDR3 DNA follows: TGTGCTAGTGGTTTGGGGGCCTACGAGCAGTACTTC. The rearrangement links TRBV12-5 to TRBJ2-7; D unclear. Trimming took 1 base from V and 2 from J, leaving 3 bases between them. Germline V gives CDR1 LGHNT, CDR2 FRNRAP. The CDR3 totals 12 residues.

On this clone itself: This same CDR3 is encoded by further DNA sequences in the sample. The chain uses TRBV7-9 and TRBJ1-3; D perhaps matches TRBD1 (5 bases). V was clipped by 0 bases and J by 0 bases, with 6 bases between them. The CDR3 is made up of 15 amino acids. The germline CDR1 and CDR2 sequences are SEHNR and FQNEAQ (reference sequence). The CDR3 bases are TGTGCCAGCAGCTTAGCAGGGGCCTCTGGAAACACCATATATTTT. Protein sequence: CASSLAGASGNTIYF.

The chain carries TRBV28 and TRBJ2-3; D is unclear. CDR3 length: 16 amino acids. Per germline, CDR1 MDHEN and CDR2 SYDVKM. V shed 7 bases and J shed 5 bases, with 22 bases lying between them. This CDR3 is CASTPPGAELGDTQYF. CDR3 sequence (DNA): TGTGCCAGCACCCCACCGGGTGCGGAACTCGGAGATACGCAGTATTTT.

The V gene is TRBV9, the J gene TRBJ1-1; D gene ambiguous. The germline V gene has CDR1 SGDLS and CDR2 YYNGEE. This CDR3 region has 15 residues. V shed 4 bases and J shed 2 bases, with 15 bases lying between them. DNA of the CDR3: TGTGCCAGCAGCCCCCGAGACCTATTTAACACTGAAGCTTTCTTT. Translated, it gives CASSPRDLFNTEAFF.

In regard to this clone: Other DNA sequences of this sample code for an identical CDR3. The rearrangement uses TRBV5-1 and TRBJ2-5; D is possibly TRBD1 or TRBD2 (5 bases each). Trimming removed 4 bases from V and 2 bases from J, with 9 bases in between. In germline, CDR1 is SGHRS, CDR2 YFSETQ. This CDR3 region has 13 residues. CDR3 sequence (DNA): TGCGCCAGCAGCCGGGACGGTCAAGAGACCCAGTACTTC. This gives the protein CASSRDGQETQYF.

The gene calls are TRBV10-3 and TRBJ1-3, with D possibly matching TRBD1 (6 bases). The germline V and J ends were trimmed by 2 bases and 5 bases, with 10 bases remaining between them. The CDR3 is 14 amino acids. CDR1 and CDR2 from the germline V gene are ENHRY and SYGVKD. The CDR3 region is CAISEGQWRNTIYF. CDR3 in DNA: TGTGCCATCAGTGAGGGACAGTGGCGAAACACCATATATTTT.

The rearrangement links TRBV11-1 to TRBJ2-7, with D perhaps matching TRBD1 (5 bases). There are 17 residues in the CDR3. CDR1 and CDR2 from the germline V gene are SGHAT and FQDESV (reference sequence). Trimming removed 4 bases at V and 3 bases at J, with 22 bases between. The chain's CDR3 is CASSSPYRNPKDYEQYF. The CDR3 coding sequence is TGTGCCAGCAGCTCCCCGTACAGGAACCCCAAAGACTACGAGCAGTACTTC.

The genes are TRBV5-4 and TRBJ1-2; D may be TRBD1 (5 bases). Looked up from germline, CDR1 is SGHNT and CDR2 is YYREEE (reference sequence). V was cut by 4 bases and J by 8 bases, with 21 bases left in between. The CDR3 covers 15 residues. The CDR3, as DNA: TGTGCCAGCAGCCCCCCGGGACTCCAAGGCAGGGGCTACACCTTC. Its protein is CASSPPGLQGRGYTF.

This rearrangement joins TRBV28 to TRBJ2-5, with D tentatively TRBD2 (6 bases). The CDR3 sequence is 13 residues long. V was trimmed by 8 bases and J by 7 bases, leaving 17 bases between them. Germline V gene sequence: CDR1 MDHEN, CDR2 SYDVKM. CDR3 nucleotide sequence: TGTGCCAGCCAAGATCCCATCGGGGGGACCCAGTACTTC. Translated, it gives CASQDPIGGTQYF.

The chain links TRBV7-9 to TRBJ2-7; 14 nucleotides agree with TRBD2. The V segment lost 4 bases and the J segment 3 bases; nucleotides outside the gene matches: 14. This CDR3 is 19 amino acids long. Per the germline V gene, CDR1 is SEHNR and CDR2 is FQNEAQ (reference sequence). This chain's CDR3 is CASSSETPGLAGAVYEQYF. In DNA, the CDR3 is TGTGCCAGCAGCTCAGAAACTCCGGGACTAGCGGGGGCTGTCTACGAGCAGTACTTC.

The gene calls are TRBV5-4 and TRBJ2-1; 10 nucleotides agree with TRBD1. Germline trimming cut 3 bases from V and 8 bases from J; bases unmatched to any gene: 5. The germline gives CDR1 SGHNT, CDR2 YYREEE (reference sequence). The CDR3 extends over 14 amino acids. CDR3 coding DNA: TGTGCCAGCAGCTCGGACAGGGGGAGGGATGAGCAGTTCTTC. This translates into CASSSDRGRDEQFF.

The chain employs TRBV6-5 and TRBJ2-5; D might be TRBD2 (5 bases). Germline CDR1 and CDR2: MNHEY and SVGAGI. CDR3 length: 15 residues. The V gene lost 5 bases and the J gene lost 5 bases, with 18 bases spanning the gap. The CDR3 here is CASSPSFVGAETQYF. CDR3 coding DNA: TGTGCCAGCAGTCCCAGTTTTGTGGGAGCGGAGACCCAGTACTTC.

This rearrangement joins TRBV5-1 to TRBJ1-2; 7 positions match TRBD1. This CDR3 contains 15 residues. Per the germline V gene, CDR1 is SGHRS and CDR2 is YFSETQ. J lost 2 bases, V lost 5 bases, and 9 bases had no gene match. CDR3 in amino acids: CASRPIPGQNYGYTF. The CDR3 DNA reads as TGCGCCAGCAGGCCTATCCCGGGACAGAACTATGGCTACACCTTC.

CDR3 nucleotides: TGTGCCAGCAGTGGGCTAGCGGGATACAATGAGCAGTTCTTC. It translates to CASSGLAGYNEQFF. The V call is TRBV2, the J call TRBJ2-1, with 9 bases that match TRBD2. V trimming: 4 bases; J trimming: 4 bases; junction bases outside the gene matches: 2. The CDR3 runs 14 residues. The V gene's germline CDR1 is SNHLY and CDR2 FYNNEI. Drawing the rest from reference TRBV2 and TRBJ2-1, the complete variable domain is EPEVTQTPSHQVTQMGQEVILRCVPISNHLYFYWYRQILGQKVEFLVSFYNNEISEKSEIFDDQFSVERPDGSNFTLKIRSTKLEDSAMYFCASSGLAGYNEQFFGPGTRLTVL.

The rearrangement uses TRBV19 and TRBJ1-3, with D unclear. CDR1 is LNHDA and CDR2 is SQIVND in the germline V gene (reference sequence). The CDR3 runs to 15 residues. The ends were cut back, 7 bases at V and 2 bases at J, with 15 bases in the middle. The CDR3 is CASKGGVFTGNTIYF. The CDR3, as DNA: TGTGCCAGTAAGGGCGGGGTGTTTACTGGAAACACCATATATTTT.

The sample holds one count of this clone. CDR3 nucleotides: TGTGCCAGCAGTTACCGGGACAGGGTAGTCTATGGCTACACCTTC. This sequence encodes CASSYRDRVVYGYTF. V usage is TRBV28 and J usage is TRBJ1-2; 9 bases align to TRBD1. There are 15 residues in the CDR3. J was trimmed by 4 bases and V by 4 bases; bases with no gene match: 7. The germline gives CDR1 MDHEN, CDR2 SYDVKM.

V and J are TRBV14 and TRBJ2-7; D call uncertain. The CDR3 has 17 residues. The V and J ends lost 4 bases and 2 bases respectively, with 21 bases between them. CDR1 and CDR2 (germline): SGHDN, FVKESK. The CDR3 DNA reads as TGTGCCAGCAGCCGTACGGCCGGCCACCAACGGACCTACGAGCAGTACTTC. It translates to CASSRTAGHQRTYEQYF. The full variable domain, in which reference TRBV14 and TRBJ2-7 provide the parts outside the CDR3, is EAGVTQFPSHSVIEKGQTVTLRCDPISGHDNLYWYRRVMGKEIKFLLHFVKESKQDESGMPNNRFLAERTGGTYSTLKVQPAELEDSGVYFCASSRTAGHQRTYEQYFGPGTRLTVT.